This TCR beta chain was recorded in a study of blood T cell repertoires in COVID-19. Study-level information: COVID-19 samples, acute and convalescent, were from the United States, Italy and Spain. The analysed material was cDNA or gDNA that came from T cells, B-cell-depleted T cells, or PBMCs.

CDR3 size: 13 residues. Germline V gene sequence: CDR1 WSHSY, CDR2 SAAADI. Between the trimmed V and J ends, which lost 7 bases and 4 bases, there was a span of 11 bases. This clone has only a few counts. How the authors handled the data: Counts of nucleated cells, estimated from reference gene primer amplification, were obtained. Sequencing used immunoSEQ multiplex PCR; TCRdb keeps in-frame clones, though not all of them. Clonal size and the V and J genes are those of that table, whereas D and trimming came from the DNA. The sample has around 42,000 clones, roughly three quarters seen once; the top ten hold 8.5%.

The material sequenced was peripheral blood. V and J are TRBV10-2 and TRBJ1-5, with D possibly being TRBD1 (6 bases). The TCR was taken from a man in his 70s with active or convalescent COVID-19. The CDR3 DNA reads as TGCGCCAGCACCAGGGGCCGAAATCAGCCCCAGCATTTT. Translated: CASTRGRNQPQHF.